The next 24 T cell receptor beta chains were all read from a single sample in a study of identical twins. TCRdb re-analysed the 5' RACE reads in MiXCR, keeping a single row per CDR3 protein. Here the sample spans some 1,600,000 distinct CDR3 sequences, less than 40% being singletons. The sequencing input was cord blood. These receptors came from a newborn girl in good health.

V and J are TRBV2 and TRBJ2-3, with a possible D match to TRBD2 (5 bases). Germline CDR1 is SNHLY and CDR2 is FYNNEI. Trimming left V 6 bases short and J 2 bases short, with 9 bases between. The CDR3 loop spans 13 amino acids. This chain's CDR3 is CASRVRVTDTQYF. The DNA of the CDR3 is TGTGCCAGCAGAGTGAGGGTCACAGATACGCAGTATTTT. The variable domain in full, with the rest retrieved from reference TRBV2 and TRBJ2-3, is EPEVTQTPSHQVTQMGQEVILRCVPISNHLYFYWYRQILGQKVEFLVSFYNNEISEKSEIFDDQFSVERPDGSNFTLKIRSTKLEDSAMYFCASRVRVTDTQYFGPGTRLTVL.

This clonotype turned up a few times. V gene TRBV27 combines with J gene TRBJ2-2; D gene unclear. CDR1 and CDR2 from the germline V gene are MNHEY and SMNVEV (reference sequence). Trimming removed 5 bases from V and 3 bases from J, with 7 bases in between. This CDR3 is 13 amino acids long. CDR3 region: CASSQLYTGELFF. The CDR3 DNA is TGTGCCAGCAGTCAACTATACACCGGGGAGCTGTTTTTT.

The chain combines TRBV4-1 with TRBJ2-1; the match to TRBD2 covers 14 bases. Per germline, CDR1 MGHRA and CDR2 YSYEKL. The CDR3 consists of 17 residues. With 4 bases clipped from V and 1 base from J, the junction kept 3 bases outside the gene matches. CDR3 loop: CASSRWTSGRSYNEQFF. The CDR3 DNA reads TGCGCCAGCAGCCGATGGACTAGCGGGAGGTCCTACAATGAGCAGTTCTTC.

This chain links TRBV3-1 with TRBJ1-5, with no clear D. V was clipped by 1 base and J by 5 bases, with 9 bases between them. Per germline, CDR1 LGHDT and CDR2 YNNKEL (reference sequence). The CDR3 is made up of 14 amino acids. The DNA for the CDR3 is TGTGCCAGCAGCCAAGGGCTTACTGATCAGCCCCAGCATTTT. It yields the protein CASSQGLTDQPQHF.

The chain employs TRBV15 and TRBJ2-1, with 7 positions matching TRBD2. The CDR3 runs 21 residues. V dropped 1 base and J dropped 0; count of bases not matched to a gene: 18. Germline V gene data show CDR1 as LNHNV and CDR2 as YYDKDF (reference sequence). The CDR3 region has the DNA TGTGCCACCAGCAGAGTATTTGGCGGGAGTTCGTACCTTAGCTCCTACAATGAGCAGTTCTTC. Translation: CATSRVFGGSSYLSSYNEQFF.

Concerning this clonotype itself: Since a much larger clone is just one base distant, this may be a read error. The genes are TRBV14 and TRBJ2-4; TRBD2 matches at 10 bases. The CDR3 has 16 amino acids. Germline trimming cut 2 bases from V and 13 bases from J; bases unmatched to any gene: 14. Germline CDR1 is SGHDN and CDR2 is FVKESK. The CDR3 reads CASSQTGTSAYNEQYF. CDR3 nucleotide sequence: TGTGCCAGCAGCCAAACCGGGACTAGCGCCTACAATGAGCAGTACTTC.

This clonotype was recorded at least ten times. A much larger clonotype is one base distant, so this may be a read error. The chain recombines TRBV25-1 with TRBJ2-7; 8 bases match TRBD1. Germline loops: CDR1 MGHDK, CDR2 SYGVNS. J was trimmed by 2 bases and V by 4 bases; bases with no gene match: 1. The CDR3 is 13 amino acids. The CDR3 reads CASSVQGAYEQYF. The CDR3 DNA reads TGTGCCAGCAGTGTACAGGGGGCCTACGAGCAGTACTTC.

This clonotype appeared a few times. This rearrangement joins TRBV28 to TRBJ2-1, with 10 bases matching TRBD1. The V and J ends lost 7 bases and 5 bases, in that order; junction bases with no gene match: 5. CDR3 length equals 14 residues. CDR1 is MDHEN, CDR2 SYDVKM, per germline. The CDR3 loop is CASISDRGNNEQFF. The CDR3 nucleotides read TGTGCCAGCATCTCGGACAGGGGGAACAATGAGCAGTTCTTC.

The chain has TRBV4-2 and TRBJ2-7, with 11 bases identical to TRBD2. The CDR3 covers 17 residues. Germline V gene lookup returns CDR1 LGHNA and CDR2 YNFKEQ. Unmatched junction bases numbered 9, after V lost 1 base and J lost 4 bases. The CDR3 DNA is TGTGCCAGCAGCCAAGGGGAACCGGGACTAGCGGATTACGAGCAGTACTTC. Amino acids: CASSQGEPGLADYEQYF.

This clonotype was counted many times. The J gene is TRBJ2-7, the V gene TRBV6-6; D is possibly TRBD1 (5 bases). There are 12 residues in the CDR3. Germline CDR1 and CDR2: MNHNY and SVGAGI (reference sequence). The germline V and J ends were trimmed by 5 bases and 3 bases, with 8 bases remaining between them. In nucleotides, the CDR3 is TGTGCCAGCAGTCGACAGAACTACGAGCAGTACTTC. Protein sequence: CASSRQNYEQYF.

This rearrangement joins TRBV7-9 to TRBJ2-3; 7 bases map to TRBD2. In germline, CDR1 is SEHNR, CDR2 FQNEAQ (reference sequence). The ends lost 4 bases at V and 4 bases at J; junction bases unmatched: 5. This CDR3 is built from 14 residues. The CDR3 loop is CASSSSGAADTQYF. CDR3 nucleotide sequence: TGTGCCAGCAGCTCGAGCGGGGCCGCAGATACGCAGTATTTT.

This clonotype appeared a few times. The rearrangement joins TRBV6-5 to TRBJ2-7; D gene uncertain. The germline CDR1 and CDR2 sequences are MNHEY and SVGAGI. V lost 6 bases and J 11 bases, leaving 20 bases between the germline ends. This CDR3 has 13 residues. CDR3 amino acids: CASRGNETYGEYF. For the CDR3, the DNA is TGTGCCAGCAGGGGAAATGAGACTTATGGGGAGTACTTC.

Only a few counts were recorded for this clonotype. The chain couples TRBV9 to TRBJ2-3, with 9 bases that match TRBD2. Unmatched junction bases numbered 6, after V lost 4 bases and J lost 0 bases. Germline V gene lookup returns CDR1 SGDLS and CDR2 YYNGEE. The CDR3 runs to 16 residues. The CDR3 coding sequence is TGTGCCAGCAGCTCCCCAGCGGGGGGAAGCACAGATACGCAGTATTTT. Translation: CASSSPAGGSTDTQYF.

This chain links TRBV10-2 with TRBJ1-1; D unclear. This CDR3 has 14 residues. CDR1 and CDR2 from the germline V gene are WSHSY and SAAADI. V lost 6 bases and J lost 0, with 11 bases in between. The chain's CDR3 is CASRAGVMNTEAFF. In DNA form, the CDR3 reads TGCGCCAGCAGGGCCGGCGTAATGAACACTGAAGCTTTCTTT.

The chain recombines TRBV25-1 with TRBJ2-1, with no clear D. The V gene's germline CDR1 is MGHDK and CDR2 SYGVNS. The CDR3 is made up of 12 amino acids. Trimming pared 8 bases from V and 2 bases from J, leaving 7 bases between. The DNA of the CDR3 is TGTGCCAGCCAAGGGACCTACAATGAGCAGTTCTTC. Its translation: CASQGTYNEQFF.

This clonotype was picked up a small number of times. This chain joins TRBV9 and TRBJ2-1; 9 nucleotides line up with TRBD2. Germline values: CDR1 SGDLS, CDR2 YYNGEE. This CDR3 spans 15 amino acids. V gave up 0 bases and J gave up 6 bases; unmatched junction bases: 4. The CDR3: CASSVEAGGGNEQFF. In DNA form, the CDR3 reads TGTGCCAGCAGCGTAGAGGCGGGAGGGGGCAATGAGCAGTTCTTC.

This clonotype occurred a few times. The chain is built from TRBV5-4 and TRBJ2-3; 10 bases fit TRBD2. Germline V gene sequence: CDR1 SGHNT, CDR2 YYREEE (reference sequence). The CDR3 is 15 residues long. J lost 4 bases, V lost 4 bases, and 6 bases had no gene match. CDR3 nucleotides: TGTGCCAGCAGCCGCCTAGCGGGAGTTCCAGATACGCAGTATTTT. This sequence encodes CASSRLAGVPDTQYF.

The chain couples TRBV29-1 to TRBJ2-5, with unresolved D. Germline loops: CDR1 SQVTM, CDR2 ANQGSEA. The length of the CDR3 is 12 residues. V lost 2 bases and J 5 bases, leaving 9 bases between the germline ends. The CDR3 region has the DNA TGCAGCGTTGAATCGCAGTCGGAGACCCAGTACTTC. This sequence encodes CSVESQSETQYF. Supplemented by reference TRBV29-1 and TRBJ2-5, the full variable domain reads SAVISQKPSRDICQRGTSLTIQCQVDSQVTMMFWYRQQPGQSLTLIATANQGSEATYESGFVIDKFPISRPNLTFSTLTVSNMSPEDSSIYLCSVESQSETQYFGPGTRLLVL.

DNA of the CDR3: TGCAGCGTTGGGACCGGGACTAACGAACTGTTTTTT. This codes for CSVGTGTNELFF. The rearrangement links TRBV29-1 to TRBJ1-4, with TRBD1 as a possible D gene (5 bases). Germline V gene lookup returns CDR1 SQVTM and CDR2 ANQGSEA. CDR3 size: 12 residues. The V and J ends lost 4 bases and 12 bases respectively, with 15 bases between them.

The V call is TRBV5-1, the J call TRBJ2-7; D perhaps matches TRBD1 (6 bases). Germline values: CDR1 SGHRS, CDR2 YFSETQ. V lost 4 bases and J lost 3, with 20 bases in between. CDR3 size: 16 residues. The CDR3 region is CASSLHGTPHFYEQYF. The CDR3 coding sequence is TGCGCCAGCAGCCTACACGGGACACCCCATTTCTACGAGCAGTACTTC. Full variable domain (rest looked up from reference TRBV5-1 and TRBJ2-7): KAGVTQTPRYLIKTRGQQVTLSCSPISGHRSVSWYQQTPGQGLQFLFEYFSETQRNKGNFPGRFSGRQFSNSRSEMNVSTLELGDSALYLCASSLHGTPHFYEQYFGPGTRLTVT.

J is TRBJ2-7 and V is TRBV20-1, with TRBD2 identical over 7 bases. V lost 5 bases, J lost 9 bases, and 7 bases stayed unmatched. CDR1 and CDR2 (germline): DFQATT, SNEGSKA (reference sequence). This CDR3 has 11 amino acids. The CDR3 is CSALLGEGQYF. The DNA for the CDR3 is TGCAGTGCTTTACTAGGGGAGGGGCAGTACTTC.

The chain uses TRBV5-1 and TRBJ2-3, with D perhaps TRBD1 (6 bases). CDR1 is SGHRS, CDR2 YFSETQ, per germline. This CDR3 has 16 amino acids. V was pared by 0 bases and J by 1 base, with 12 bases between. The CDR3 reads CASSLGGLPRTDTQYF. In DNA, the CDR3 is TGCGCCAGCAGCTTGGGGGGGCTCCCCCGCACAGATACGCAGTATTTT.

The rearrangement uses TRBV10-3 and TRBJ2-5; unclear D gene. The CDR3 has 14 residues. Germline V gene data show CDR1 as ENHRY and CDR2 as SYGVKD. Trimming removed 3 bases from V and 11 bases from J, with 19 bases in between. This chain's CDR3 is CAISDPDRTNEQYF. The CDR3 DNA follows: TGTGCCATCAGTGACCCGGACCGCACCAATGAGCAGTACTTC.

This clonotype was seen a handful of times. The chain recombines TRBV20-1 with TRBJ2-7, with D tentatively TRBD1 (6 bases). The V and J ends lost 5 bases and 6 bases respectively, with 17 bases between them. There are 13 residues in the CDR3. Germline loops: CDR1 DFQATT, CDR2 SNEGSKA (reference sequence). The CDR3 DNA is TGCAGTGCTTCACAGGGAGCACCCTTCGAGCAGTACTTC. As protein: CSASQGAPFEQYF.